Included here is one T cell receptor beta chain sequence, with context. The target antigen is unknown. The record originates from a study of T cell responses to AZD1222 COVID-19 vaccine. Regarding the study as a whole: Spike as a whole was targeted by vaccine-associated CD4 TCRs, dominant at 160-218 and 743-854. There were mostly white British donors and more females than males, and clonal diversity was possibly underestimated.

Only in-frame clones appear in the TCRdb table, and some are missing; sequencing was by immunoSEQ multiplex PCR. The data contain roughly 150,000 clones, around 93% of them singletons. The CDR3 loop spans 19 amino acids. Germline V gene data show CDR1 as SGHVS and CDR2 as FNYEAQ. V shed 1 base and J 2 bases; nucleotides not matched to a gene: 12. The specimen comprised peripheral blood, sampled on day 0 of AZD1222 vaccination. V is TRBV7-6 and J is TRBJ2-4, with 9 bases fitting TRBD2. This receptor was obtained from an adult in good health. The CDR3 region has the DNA TGTGCCAGCAGCTTAGGACCGCCAACAAGCGGGGGGACCAAAAACATTCAGTACTTC. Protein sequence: CASSLGPPTSGGTKNIQYF.